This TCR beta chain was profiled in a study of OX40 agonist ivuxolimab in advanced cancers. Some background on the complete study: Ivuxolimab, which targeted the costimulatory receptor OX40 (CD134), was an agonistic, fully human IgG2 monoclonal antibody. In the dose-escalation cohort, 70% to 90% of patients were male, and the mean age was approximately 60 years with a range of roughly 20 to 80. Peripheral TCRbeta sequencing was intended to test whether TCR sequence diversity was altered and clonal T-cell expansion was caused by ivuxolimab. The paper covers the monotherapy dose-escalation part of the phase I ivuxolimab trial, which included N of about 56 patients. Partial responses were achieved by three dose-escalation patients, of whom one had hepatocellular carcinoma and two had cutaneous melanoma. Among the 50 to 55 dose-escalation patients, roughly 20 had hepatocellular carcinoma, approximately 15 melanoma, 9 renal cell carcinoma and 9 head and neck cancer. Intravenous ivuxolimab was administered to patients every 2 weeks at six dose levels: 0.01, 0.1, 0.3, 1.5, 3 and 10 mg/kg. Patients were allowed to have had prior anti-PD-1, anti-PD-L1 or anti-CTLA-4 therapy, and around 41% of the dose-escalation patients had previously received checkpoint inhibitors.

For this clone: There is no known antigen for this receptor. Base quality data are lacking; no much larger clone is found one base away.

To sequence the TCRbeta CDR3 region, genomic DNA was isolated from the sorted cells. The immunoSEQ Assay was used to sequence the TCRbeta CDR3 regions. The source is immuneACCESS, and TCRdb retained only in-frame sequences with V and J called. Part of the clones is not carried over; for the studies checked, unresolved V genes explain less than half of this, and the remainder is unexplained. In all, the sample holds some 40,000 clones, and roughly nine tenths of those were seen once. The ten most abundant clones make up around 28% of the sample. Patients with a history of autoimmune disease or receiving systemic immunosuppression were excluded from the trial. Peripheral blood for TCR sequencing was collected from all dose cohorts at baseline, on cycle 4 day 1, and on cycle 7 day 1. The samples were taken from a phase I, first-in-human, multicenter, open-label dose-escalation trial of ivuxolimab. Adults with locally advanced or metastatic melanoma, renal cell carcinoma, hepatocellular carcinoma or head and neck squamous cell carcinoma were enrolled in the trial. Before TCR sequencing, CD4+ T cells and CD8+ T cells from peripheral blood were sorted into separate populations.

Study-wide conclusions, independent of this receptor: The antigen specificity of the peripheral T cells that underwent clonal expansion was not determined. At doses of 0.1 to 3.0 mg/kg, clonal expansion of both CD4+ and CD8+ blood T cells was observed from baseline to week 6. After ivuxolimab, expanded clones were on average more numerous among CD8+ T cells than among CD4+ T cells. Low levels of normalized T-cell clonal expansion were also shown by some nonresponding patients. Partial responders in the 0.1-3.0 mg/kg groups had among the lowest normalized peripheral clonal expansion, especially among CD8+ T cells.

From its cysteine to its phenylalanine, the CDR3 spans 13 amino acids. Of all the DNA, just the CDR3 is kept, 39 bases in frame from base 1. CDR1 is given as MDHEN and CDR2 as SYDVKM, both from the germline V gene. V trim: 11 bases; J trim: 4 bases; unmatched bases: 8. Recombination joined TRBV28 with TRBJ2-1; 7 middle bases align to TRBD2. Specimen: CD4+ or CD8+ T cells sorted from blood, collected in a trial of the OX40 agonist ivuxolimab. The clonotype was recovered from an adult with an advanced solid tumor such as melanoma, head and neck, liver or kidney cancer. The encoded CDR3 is CAAASGAYNEQFF. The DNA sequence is TGTGCCGCTGCTAGCGGAGCTTACAATGAGCAGTTCTTC.